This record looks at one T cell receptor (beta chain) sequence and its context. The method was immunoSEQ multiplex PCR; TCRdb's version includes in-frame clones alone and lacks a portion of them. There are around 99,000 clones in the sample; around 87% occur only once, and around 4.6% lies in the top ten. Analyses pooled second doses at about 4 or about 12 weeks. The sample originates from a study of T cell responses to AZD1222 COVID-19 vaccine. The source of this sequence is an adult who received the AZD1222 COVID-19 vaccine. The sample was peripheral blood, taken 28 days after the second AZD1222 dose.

The CDR3: CASSLNGGWVTEAFF. CDR3 nucleotide sequence: TGTGCCAGCAGTTTGAACGGGGGCTGGGTCACTGAAGCTTTCTTT. The chain has TRBV27 and TRBJ1-1; maybe TRBD1 (6 bases). CDR1 is MNHEY, CDR2 SMNVEV, per germline (reference sequence). The CDR3 extends over 15 amino acids. Trimming removed 3 bases from V and 4 bases from J, with 15 bases in between.